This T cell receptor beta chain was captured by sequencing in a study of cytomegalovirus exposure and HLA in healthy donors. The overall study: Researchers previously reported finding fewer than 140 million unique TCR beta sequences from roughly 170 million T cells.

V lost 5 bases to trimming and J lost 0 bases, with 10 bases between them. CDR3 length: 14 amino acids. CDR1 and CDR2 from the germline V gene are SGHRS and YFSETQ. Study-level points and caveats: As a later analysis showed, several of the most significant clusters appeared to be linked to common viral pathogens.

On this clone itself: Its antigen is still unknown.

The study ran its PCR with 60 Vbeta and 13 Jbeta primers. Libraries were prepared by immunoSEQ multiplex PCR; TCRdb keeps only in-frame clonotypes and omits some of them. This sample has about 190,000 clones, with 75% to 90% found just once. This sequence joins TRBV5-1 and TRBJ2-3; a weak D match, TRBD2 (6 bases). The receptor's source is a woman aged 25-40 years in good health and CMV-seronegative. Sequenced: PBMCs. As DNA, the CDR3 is TGCGCCAGCAGGCGGGACTCTAGCACAGATACGCAGTATTTT. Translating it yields CASRRDSSTDTQYF.